This TCR beta chain was obtained from a study of shared clonotypes between healthy human individuals (dated by TCRdb to the early 2020s). About the full investigation: Three men and a couple of women, aged 18 to 49 years, made up the cohort. Blood TCR repertoires of about five healthy adults were deeply sequenced to estimate repertoire size and the extent of clonotype sharing between individuals. Each donor's leukapheresis produced roughly between roughly 0.94 and 9.5 billion PBMCs. To increase sequencing depth and limit assay-specific biases, different laboratories used diverse techniques to prepare libraries and sequence TCR repertoires.

Donors were healthy HIV-negative adults with no recently reported acute infections or vaccinations. Only Caucasian adults living in Nashville, Tennessee, USA were represented among the donors. In the unsorted samples, 90 million to 100 million PBMCs were counted, and genomic DNA was extracted using the QIAamp DNA Blood Mini kit. Blood was collected by leukapheresis, and PBMCs were isolated by Ficoll-Histopaque density gradient centrifugation and then cryopreserved in liquid nitrogen vapor phase. TCR CDR3 regions were amplified from genomic DNA by multiplex PCR using the deep immunoSEQ assay. Extracted genomic DNA from each cell subset was spread evenly across all wells of several immunoSEQ 96-well plates, with each plate serving as a replicate. Each replicate PCR for unsorted PBMC received roughly 300 ng genomic DNA, equal to approximately 30,000 T cell genomes. Unsorted PBMC genomic DNA was sequenced across ten immunoSEQ deep assay plates. The purified libraries were quantified using a Qubit 3.0 fluorometer, sized with a Bioanalyzer 2100, and then quantified again using the KAPA Library Quantification kit. Every immunoSEQ 96-well plate was sequenced on a separate single-read 150-cycle Illumina NextSeq 550 flow cell. The source study handled its data this way. Because only junctional sequences without quality scores were contained in the immunoSEQ output, filtering matching that applied to full-length reads could not be performed. Sequences were annotated with PyIR, a Python wrapper for IgBLAST v1.9, using IMGT germline references to assign V/J genes and CDR3. Any read was removed if the V/J assignment was weak (E-value above 1e-6), the CDR3 was missing, or the read contained stop codons, out-of-frame junctions, or ambiguous translated residues. A V3J clonotype was defined by an identical inferred V gene, J gene, and CDR3 amino acid sequence. The percentage overlap between two repertoires was calculated by dividing the number of shared unique clonotypes by the size of the smaller repertoire. Richness of each repertoire was evaluated using RTK rarefaction, the Chao1 estimator, and Recon v2.1 estimates of unobserved clonotypes. Not all clones reach the TCRdb copy of this immuneACCESS table, which keeps in-frame sequences only. Checked studies attribute under half of the gap to unresolved V genes and leave the rest unexplained. V and J calls and clone size are copied from that table; D and trimming were computed from the DNA. For this sample there are 400,000 to 500,000 clones; 79% appear just once. Around 12% of the sample comes from the top ten.

The germline V gene supplies CDR1 KGHSH and CDR2 LQKENI. CDR3 length: 14 amino acids, cysteine to phenylalanine. This entry keeps only the CDR3 DNA: 42 bases, framed from base 1. Trimming removed 2 bases from V and 4 bases from J, leaving 11 bases between the germline ends. Remarks on this clone: Which antigen it targets is not known. Base qualities were left out, and no much larger clone turns up one base away.

Findings and caveats that apply to the study as a whole: Pairwise subsampling led to the expectation that sequencing depth would affect the degree of clonotype sharing among donors. Sampling was limited to blood, and TCR repertoires in tissue likely differ from TCR repertoires in blood. The genetic and exposure-history diversity represented was limited by the small number of donors.

The chain couples TRBV18 to TRBJ1-2, with the identity of the D gene unclear. The sequencing input was PBMCs. The TCR comes from a middle-aged woman in good health. Some clones in this sample may be carry-over from other donors' samples. The nucleotide sequence is TGTGCCAGCTCACCAGGACCGGGGATCTATGGCTACACCTTC. The encoded protein is CASSPGPGIYGYTF.